This TCR beta chain was captured in a study of cytomegalovirus exposure and HLA in healthy donors. General study findings and limits: Later analysis suggested most CMV-associated TCR beta chains were HLA-restricted. One variant, a missense change in DCLRE1C, was linked in a later analysis to TCR beta V- and J-gene trimming. Sequencing had likely introduced a cluster of highly shared sequence variants as an artifact. Available immune exposure information covered CMV serostatus only.

Amplification used 60 Vbeta primers and 13 Jbeta primers. The protocol was immunoSEQ multiplex PCR, while the TCRdb copy is restricted to in-frame clones and leaves out a portion. There are about 130,000 clones in the sample, with about 2.3% held by the top ten. Germline V gives CDR1 SGHAT, CDR2 FQNNGV. The CDR3 has 15 amino acids. The V end lost 5 bases, the J end lost 5 bases, and 18 bases lay between the germline ends. As concerns this clone: The antigen is not known.

This receptor was taken from a man in his forties in good health and CMV-seronegative. V is TRBV11-2 and J is TRBJ2-5; D not certain. The sequencing input was PBMCs. This chain's CDR3 is CASSRGVKSGETQYF. In DNA form, the CDR3 reads TGTGCCAGCAGCCGAGGAGTGAAAAGTGGGGAGACCCAGTACTTC.